The following is a T cell receptor beta chain sequence with its context. The target antigen is unknown. Germline CDR1 SQVTM, CDR2 ANQGSEA. The CDR3 extends over 13 amino acids. Trimming removed 0 bases at V and 5 bases at J, with 8 bases between. Sequencing used immunoSEQ multiplex PCR; TCRdb keeps in-frame clones, though not all of them. The data hold approximately 81,000 clones, with 85% observed a single time. These data originate in a study of a mutant IDH1 vaccine in newly diagnosed glioma. Turning to the study itself: Vaccination began 4-6 weeks post radiotherapy alone, or with temozolomide cycles. The treated group averaged about 39 years old and was about 60% male, approximately 38% female.

The time point is: week 23, last vaccination. Mutant IDH1 20-mer peptide, at 300 ug, made up each vaccine dose, with topical imiquimod. This receptor was obtained from a man aged 25-40 years with glioma. Some clones in this sample may be carry-over from other donors' samples. Sequenced here: PBMCs, sampled from a glioma patient whose treatment included an IDH1 peptide vaccine. This rearrangement joins TRBV29-1 to TRBJ2-1; perhaps TRBD2 as D (6 bases). CDR3: CSVEEGGDNEQFF. The CDR3, as DNA: TGCAGCGTTGAAGAGGGGGGTGACAATGAGCAGTTCTTC.